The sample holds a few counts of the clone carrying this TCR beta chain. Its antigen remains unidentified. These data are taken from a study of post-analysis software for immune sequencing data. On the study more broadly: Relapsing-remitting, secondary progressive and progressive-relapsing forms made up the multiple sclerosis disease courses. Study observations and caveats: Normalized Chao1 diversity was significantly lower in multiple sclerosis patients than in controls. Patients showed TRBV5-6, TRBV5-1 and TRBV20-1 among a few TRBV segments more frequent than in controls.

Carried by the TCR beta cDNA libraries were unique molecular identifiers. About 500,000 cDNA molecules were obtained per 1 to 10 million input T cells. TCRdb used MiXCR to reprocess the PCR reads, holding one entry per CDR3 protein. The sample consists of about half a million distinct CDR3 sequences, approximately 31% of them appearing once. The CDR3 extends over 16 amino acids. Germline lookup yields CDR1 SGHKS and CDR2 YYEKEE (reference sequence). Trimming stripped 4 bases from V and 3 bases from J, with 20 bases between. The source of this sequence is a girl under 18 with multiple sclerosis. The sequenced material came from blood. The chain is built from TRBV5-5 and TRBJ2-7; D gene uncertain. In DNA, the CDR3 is TGTGCCAGCAGCCAAAGATGGTCGCTATCGGGCTACGAGCAGTACTTC. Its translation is CASSQRWSLSGYEQYF.